This T cell receptor beta chain appears in the sequencing data of a study of blood T cell repertoires in COVID-19. Study-level information: Sample material is recorded as cDNA or gDNA derived from T cells, B-cell-depleted T cells, or PBMCs.

The CDR3 has 15 residues. Unmatched junction bases numbered 8, after V lost 3 bases and J lost 8 bases. In germline, CDR1 is SGHRS, CDR2 YFSETQ. The repertoire was sequenced with immunoSEQ multiplex PCR; TCRdb's copy has only in-frame clones and lacks some. This repertoire shows more than 95,000 clones, 65% to 90% found once; its top ten account for roughly 5%. The material sequenced was peripheral blood. V and J are TRBV5-1 and TRBJ1-4, with TRBD1 matching over 9 bases. This clonotype was sampled from a man in his 60s with acute or convalescent COVID-19. CDR3 sequence (DNA): TGCGCCAGCAGCTCCTCGGGACAGGGAGGAGAAAAACTGTTTTTT. Amino acids: CASSSSGQGGEKLFF.